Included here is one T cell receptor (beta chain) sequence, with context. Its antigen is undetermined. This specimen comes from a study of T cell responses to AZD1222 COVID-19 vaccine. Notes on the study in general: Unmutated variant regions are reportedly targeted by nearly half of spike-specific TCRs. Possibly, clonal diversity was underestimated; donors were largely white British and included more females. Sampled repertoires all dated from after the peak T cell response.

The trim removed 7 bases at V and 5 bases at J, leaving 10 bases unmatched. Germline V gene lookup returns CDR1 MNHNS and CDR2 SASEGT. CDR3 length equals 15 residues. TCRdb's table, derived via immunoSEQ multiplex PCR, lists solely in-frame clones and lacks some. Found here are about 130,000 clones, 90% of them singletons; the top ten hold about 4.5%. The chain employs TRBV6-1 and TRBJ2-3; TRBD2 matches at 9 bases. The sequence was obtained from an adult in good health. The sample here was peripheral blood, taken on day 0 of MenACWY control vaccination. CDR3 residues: CASTPVGSGRDTQYF. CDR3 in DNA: TGTGCCAGCACTCCAGTGGGTAGCGGGAGAGATACGCAGTATTTT.